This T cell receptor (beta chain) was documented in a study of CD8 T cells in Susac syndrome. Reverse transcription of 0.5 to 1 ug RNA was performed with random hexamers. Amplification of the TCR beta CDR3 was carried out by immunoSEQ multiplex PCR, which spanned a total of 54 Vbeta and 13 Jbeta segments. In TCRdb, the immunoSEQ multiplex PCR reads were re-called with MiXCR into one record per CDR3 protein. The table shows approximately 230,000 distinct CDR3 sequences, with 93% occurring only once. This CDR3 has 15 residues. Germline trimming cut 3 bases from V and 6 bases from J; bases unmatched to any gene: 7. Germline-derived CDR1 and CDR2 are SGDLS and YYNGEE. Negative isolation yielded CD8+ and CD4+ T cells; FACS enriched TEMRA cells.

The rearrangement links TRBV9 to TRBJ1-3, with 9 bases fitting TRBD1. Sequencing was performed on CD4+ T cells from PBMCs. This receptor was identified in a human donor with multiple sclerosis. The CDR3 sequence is CASSAGQGLENTIYF. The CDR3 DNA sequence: TGTGCCAGCAGCGCTGGACAGGGGTTGGAAAACACCATATATTTT.